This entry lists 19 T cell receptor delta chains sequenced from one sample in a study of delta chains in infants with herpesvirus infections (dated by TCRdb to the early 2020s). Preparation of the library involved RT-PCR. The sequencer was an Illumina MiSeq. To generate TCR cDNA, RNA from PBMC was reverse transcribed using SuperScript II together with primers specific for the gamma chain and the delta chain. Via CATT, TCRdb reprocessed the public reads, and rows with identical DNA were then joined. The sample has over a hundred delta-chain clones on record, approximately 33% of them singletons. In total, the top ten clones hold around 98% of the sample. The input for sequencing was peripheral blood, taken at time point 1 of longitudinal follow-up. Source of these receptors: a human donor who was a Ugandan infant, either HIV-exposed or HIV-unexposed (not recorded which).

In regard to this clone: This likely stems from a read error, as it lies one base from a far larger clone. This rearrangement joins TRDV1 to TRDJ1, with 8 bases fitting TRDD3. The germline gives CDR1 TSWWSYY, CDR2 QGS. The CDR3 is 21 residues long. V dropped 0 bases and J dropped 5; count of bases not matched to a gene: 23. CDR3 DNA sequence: TGTGCTCTTGGGGAACTTCGGTCCTACGCTGGGGGAGGGACCGTCGGAGATAAACTCATCTTT. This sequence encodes CALGELRSYAGGGTVGDKLIF.

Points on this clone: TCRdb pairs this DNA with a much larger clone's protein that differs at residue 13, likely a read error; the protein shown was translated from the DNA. CDR3 amino acids: CACDAIFTGDNDPWDTRQMFF. CDR3 nucleotide sequence: TGTGCCTGTGACGCCATCTTTACTGGGGATAACGACCCCTGGGACACCCGACAGATGTTTTTC. The chain employs TRDV2 and TRDJ3, with 7 bases that match TRDD3. CDR3 length: 21 residues. Germline assignment: CDR1 GEAIGNYY and CDR2 EKD. V gave up 3 bases and J gave up 2 bases; unmatched junction bases: 18.

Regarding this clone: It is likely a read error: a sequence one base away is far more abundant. DNA of the CDR3: TGTGCTCTTGGGGTCATCCTTCCTGAACGTACTGGGGGATACCCGAGCCCGACCGATAAACTCATCTTT. Translated: CALGVILPERTGGYPSPTDKLIF. The chain has TRDV1 and TRDJ1; 12 nucleotides match TRDD3. TCRdb gives no J gene; it was assigned here by matching the DNA to germline. This CDR3 spans 23 amino acids. J was trimmed by 2 bases and V by 4 bases; bases with no gene match: 26. Germline assignment: CDR1 TSWWSYY and CDR2 QGS.

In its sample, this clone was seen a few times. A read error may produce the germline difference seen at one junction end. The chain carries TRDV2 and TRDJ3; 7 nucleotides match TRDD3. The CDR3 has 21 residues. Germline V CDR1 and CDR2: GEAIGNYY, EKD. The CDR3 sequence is CAGDTIFTGDNDLWDTRQMFF. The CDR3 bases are TGTGCCGGTGACACCATCTTTACTGGGGATAACGACCTCTGGGACACCCGACAGATGTTTTTC.

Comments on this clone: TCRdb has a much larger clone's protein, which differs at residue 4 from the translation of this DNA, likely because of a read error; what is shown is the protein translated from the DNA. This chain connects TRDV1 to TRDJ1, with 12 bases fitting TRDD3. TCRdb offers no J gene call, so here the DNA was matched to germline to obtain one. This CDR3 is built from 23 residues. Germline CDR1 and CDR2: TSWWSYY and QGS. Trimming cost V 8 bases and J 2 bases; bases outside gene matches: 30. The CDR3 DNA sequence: TGTGCTCTTTGGGTCATCCTTCCTAAACGTACTGGGGGATACCCGAGCCCGACCGATAAACTCATCTTT. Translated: CALWVILPKRTGGYPSPTDKLIF.

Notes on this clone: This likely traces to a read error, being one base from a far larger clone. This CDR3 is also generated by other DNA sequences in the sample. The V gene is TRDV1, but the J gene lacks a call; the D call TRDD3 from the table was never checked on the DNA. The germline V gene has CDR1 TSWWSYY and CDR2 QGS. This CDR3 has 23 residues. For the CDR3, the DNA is TGTGCTCTTGGGGTCATCCTTCCTAAACGTACTGGGGGATACCCGAGCCCGACCGATAAGCTCATCTTT. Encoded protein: CALGVILPKRTGGYPSPTDKLIF.

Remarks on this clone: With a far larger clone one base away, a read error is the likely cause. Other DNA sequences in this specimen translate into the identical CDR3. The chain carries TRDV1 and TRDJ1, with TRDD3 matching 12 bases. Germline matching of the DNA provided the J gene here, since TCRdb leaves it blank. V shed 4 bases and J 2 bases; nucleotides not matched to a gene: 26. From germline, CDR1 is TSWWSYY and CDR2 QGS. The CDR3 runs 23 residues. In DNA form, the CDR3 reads TGTGCTCTTGGGGTCATCCTTCCCAAACGTACTGGGGGATACCCGAGCCCGACCGATAAACTCATCTTT. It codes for CALGVILPKRTGGYPSPTDKLIF.

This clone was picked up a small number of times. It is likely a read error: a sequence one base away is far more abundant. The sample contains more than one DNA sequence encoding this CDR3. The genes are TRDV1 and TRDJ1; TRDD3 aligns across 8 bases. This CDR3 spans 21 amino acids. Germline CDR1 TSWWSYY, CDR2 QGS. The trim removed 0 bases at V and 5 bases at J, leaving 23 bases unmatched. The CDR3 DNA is TGTGCTCTTGGGGAACTTCGGTCCTATGCTGGGGGAGGGACCTTCGGAGATAAACTCATCTTT. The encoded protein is CALGELRSYAGGGTFGDKLIF.

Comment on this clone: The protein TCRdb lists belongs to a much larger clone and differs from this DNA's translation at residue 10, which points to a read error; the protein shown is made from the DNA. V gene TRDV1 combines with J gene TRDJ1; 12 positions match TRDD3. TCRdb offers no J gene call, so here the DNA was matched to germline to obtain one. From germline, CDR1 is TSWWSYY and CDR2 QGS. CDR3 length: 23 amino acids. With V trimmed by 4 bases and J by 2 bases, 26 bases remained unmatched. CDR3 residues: CALGVILPKHTGGYPSPTDKLIF. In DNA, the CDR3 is TGTGCTCTTGGGGTCATCCTTCCTAAACATACTGGGGGATACCCGAGCCCGACCGATAAACTCATCTTT.

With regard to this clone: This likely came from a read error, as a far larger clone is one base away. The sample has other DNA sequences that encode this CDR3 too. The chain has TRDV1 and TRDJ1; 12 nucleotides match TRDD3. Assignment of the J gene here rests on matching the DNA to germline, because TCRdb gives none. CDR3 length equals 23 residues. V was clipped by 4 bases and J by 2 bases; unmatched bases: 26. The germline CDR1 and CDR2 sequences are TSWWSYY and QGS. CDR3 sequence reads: CALGVILPKRTGGYPSPTDKLIF. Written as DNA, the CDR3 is TGTGCTCTTGGGGTCATCCTTCCTAAACGTACTGGGGGATACCCGAGCCCAACCGATAAACTCATCTTT.

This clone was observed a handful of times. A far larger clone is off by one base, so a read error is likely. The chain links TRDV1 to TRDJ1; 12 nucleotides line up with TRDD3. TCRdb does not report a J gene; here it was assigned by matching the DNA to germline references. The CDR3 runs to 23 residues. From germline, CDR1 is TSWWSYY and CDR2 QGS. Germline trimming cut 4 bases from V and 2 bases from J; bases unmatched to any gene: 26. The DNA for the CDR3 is TGTGCTCTTGGGGTCATCCTTCCTAAACGTACTGGGGGATACCCGAGCACGACCGATAAACTCATCTTT. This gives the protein CALGVILPKRTGGYPSTTDKLIF.

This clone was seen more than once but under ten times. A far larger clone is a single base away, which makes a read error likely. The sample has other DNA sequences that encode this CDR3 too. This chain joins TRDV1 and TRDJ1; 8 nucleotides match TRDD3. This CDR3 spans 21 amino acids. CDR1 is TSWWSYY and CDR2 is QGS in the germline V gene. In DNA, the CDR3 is TGTGCTCTTGGTGAACTTCGGTCCTACGCTGGGGGAGGGACCTTCGGAGATAAACTCATCTTT. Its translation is CALGELRSYAGGGTFGDKLIF.

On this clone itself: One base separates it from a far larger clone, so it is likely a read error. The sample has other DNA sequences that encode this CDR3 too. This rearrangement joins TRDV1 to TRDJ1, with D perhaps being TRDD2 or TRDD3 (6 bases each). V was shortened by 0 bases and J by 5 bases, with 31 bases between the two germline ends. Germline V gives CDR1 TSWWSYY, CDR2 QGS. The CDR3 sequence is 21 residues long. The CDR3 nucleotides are TGTGCTCTTGGGGAACTTCGGTCCTACGCCGGGGGAGGGACCTTCGGAGATAAACTCATCTTT. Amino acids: CALGELRSYAGGGTFGDKLIF.

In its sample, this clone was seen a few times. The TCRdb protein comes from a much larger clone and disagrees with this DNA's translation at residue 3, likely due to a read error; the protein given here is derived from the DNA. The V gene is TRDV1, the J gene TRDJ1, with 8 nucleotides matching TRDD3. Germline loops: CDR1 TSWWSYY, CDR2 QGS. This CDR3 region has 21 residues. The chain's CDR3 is CARGELRSYAGGGTFGDKLIF. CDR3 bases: TGTGCTCGTGGGGAACTTCGGTCCTACGCTGGGGGAGGGACCTTCGGAGATAAACTCATCTTT.

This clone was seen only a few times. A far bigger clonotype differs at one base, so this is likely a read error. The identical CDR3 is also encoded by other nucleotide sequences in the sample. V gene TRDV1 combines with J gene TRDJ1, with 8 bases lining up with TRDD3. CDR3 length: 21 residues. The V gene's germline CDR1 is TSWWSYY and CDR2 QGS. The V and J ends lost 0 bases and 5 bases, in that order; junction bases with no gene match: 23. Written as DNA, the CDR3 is TGTGCTCTTGGGGAACTTCGGTCATACGCTGGGGGAGGGACCTTCGGAGATAAACTCATCTTT. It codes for CALGELRSYAGGGTFGDKLIF.

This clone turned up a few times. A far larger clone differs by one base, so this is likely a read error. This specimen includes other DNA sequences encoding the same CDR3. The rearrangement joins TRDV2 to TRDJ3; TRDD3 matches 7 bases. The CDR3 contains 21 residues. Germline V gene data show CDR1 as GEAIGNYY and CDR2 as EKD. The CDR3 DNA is TGTGCCTGTGACGCCATCTTTACTGGGGATAACGACCTCTGGGATACCCGACAGATGTTTTTC. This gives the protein CACDAIFTGDNDLWDTRQMFF.

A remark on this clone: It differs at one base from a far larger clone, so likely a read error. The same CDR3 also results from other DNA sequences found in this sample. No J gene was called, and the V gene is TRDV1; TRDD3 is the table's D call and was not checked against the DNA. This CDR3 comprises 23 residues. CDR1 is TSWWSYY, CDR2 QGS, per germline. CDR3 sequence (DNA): TGTGCTCTTGGGGTCATCCTTCCTAAACGTACTGGGGGATACCCGAGCCCGACCGATAAACTTATCTTT. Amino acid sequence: CALGVILPKRTGGYPSPTDKLIF.

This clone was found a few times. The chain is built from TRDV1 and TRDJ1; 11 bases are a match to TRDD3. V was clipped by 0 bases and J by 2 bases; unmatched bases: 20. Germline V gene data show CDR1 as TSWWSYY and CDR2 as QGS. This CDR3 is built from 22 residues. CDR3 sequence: CALGELRSYAGGYPSPTDKLIF. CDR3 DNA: TGTGCTCTTGGGGAACTTCGGTCCTACGCTGGGGGATACCCGAGCCCGACCGATAAACTCATCTTT.

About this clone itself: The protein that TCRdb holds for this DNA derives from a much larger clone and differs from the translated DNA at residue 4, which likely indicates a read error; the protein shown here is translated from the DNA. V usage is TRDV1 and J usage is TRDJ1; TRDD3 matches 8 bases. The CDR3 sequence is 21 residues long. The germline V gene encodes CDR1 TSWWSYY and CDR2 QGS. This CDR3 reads CALRELRSYAGGGTFGDKLIF. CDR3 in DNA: TGTGCTCTTAGGGAACTTCGGTCCTACGCTGGGGGAGGGACCTTCGGAGATAAACTCATCTTT.